This T cell receptor (beta chain) originates from a study of blood T cell repertoires in COVID-19. Cohorts were assigned according to the clinical history that participants reported. Germline CDR1 reads SEHNR; CDR2 reads FQNEAQ (reference sequence). The V end lost 3 bases, the J end lost 8 bases, and 14 bases lay between the germline ends. The CDR3 length is 14 residues. Sequencing was performed with immunoSEQ multiplex PCR; in TCRdb, only in-frame clones are kept and a portion is missing. The repertoire holds around 150,000 clones, with almost 85% as singletons. This sequence joins TRBV7-9 and TRBJ2-1, with a tentative D call TRBD2 (6 bases). This sequence was found in a woman aged 50 to 60 with acute COVID-19. The sample comprised PBMCs or T cells enriched from blood (not recorded which). The CDR3 region has the DNA TGTGCCAGCAGCTTCGGAGGGGCTAGCGATGAGCAGTTCTTC. It yields the protein CASSFGGASDEQFF.